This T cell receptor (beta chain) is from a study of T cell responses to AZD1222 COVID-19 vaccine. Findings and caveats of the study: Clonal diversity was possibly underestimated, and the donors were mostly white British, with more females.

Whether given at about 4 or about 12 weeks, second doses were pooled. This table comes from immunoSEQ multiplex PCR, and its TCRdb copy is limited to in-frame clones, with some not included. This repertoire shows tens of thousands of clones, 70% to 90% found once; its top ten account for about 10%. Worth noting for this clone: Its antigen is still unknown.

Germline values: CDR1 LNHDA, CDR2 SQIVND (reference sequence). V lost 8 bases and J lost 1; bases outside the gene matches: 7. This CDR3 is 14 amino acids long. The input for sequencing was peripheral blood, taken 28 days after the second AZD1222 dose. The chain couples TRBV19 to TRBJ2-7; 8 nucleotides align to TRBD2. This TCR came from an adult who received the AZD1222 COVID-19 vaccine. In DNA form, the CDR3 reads TGTGCCAGTGCCGGGGTAGCGGGATCCTACGAGCAGTACTTC. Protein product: CASAGVAGSYEQYF.